Each of the 5 T cell receptor beta chains below was sequenced from the same sample in a study of PD-L1 blockade in urothelial cancer. Clones were sequenced by immunoSEQ multiplex PCR, and TCRdb holds only the in-frame ones, with some missing. The sample includes tens of thousands of clones, about 85% seen only once; the top ten take less than 8.5%. Indicated time point: pretreatment peripheral blood. The sample in question was PBMCs, obtained around atezolizumab (anti-PD-L1) treatment. The origin of the receptors is a man aged 35 to 55 with urothelial cancer.

The genes are TRBV28 and TRBJ2-7, with D perhaps matching TRBD1 (6 bases). This CDR3 spans 13 amino acids. V lost 6 bases and J lost 3, with 12 bases in between. Germline CDR1 is MDHEN and CDR2 is SYDVKM. This chain's CDR3 is CASSWTDSYEQYF. CDR3 nucleotide sequence: TGTGCCAGCAGCTGGACAGACAGCTACGAGCAGTACTTC.

The J gene is TRBJ2-5, the V gene TRBV7-9, with D possibly being TRBD2 (5 bases). Germline values: CDR1 SEHNR, CDR2 FQNEAQ (reference sequence). Trimming removed 2 bases from V and 4 bases from J, with 8 bases in between. The CDR3 contains 13 residues. CDR3 sequence reads: CASSLSGGETQYF. The CDR3 DNA is TGTGCCAGCAGCTTAAGCGGAGGAGAGACCCAGTACTTC.

This chain uses TRBV9 with TRBJ2-3; D perhaps matches TRBD1 (6 bases). V lost 3 bases and J 0 bases, leaving 11 bases between the germline ends. Germline CDR1 is SGDLS and CDR2 is YYNGEE. The CDR3 loop spans 15 amino acids. The CDR3 coding sequence is TGTGCCAGCAGCGACAACAGGGCAAGCACAGATACGCAGTATTTT. It encodes CASSDNRASTDTQYF. Drawing the rest from reference TRBV9 and TRBJ2-3, the complete variable domain is DSGVTQTPKHLITATGQRVTLRCSPRSGDLSVYWYQQSLDQGLQFLIQYYNGEERAKGNILERFSAQQFPDLHSELNLSSLELGDSALYFCASSDNRASTDTQYFGPGTRLTVL.

The rearrangement links TRBV18 to TRBJ1-2; D is uncertain. In germline, CDR1 is KGHSH, CDR2 LQKENI. V was cut by 2 bases and J by 4 bases, with 8 bases left in between. The CDR3 extends over 13 amino acids. This chain's CDR3 is CASSPSESYGYTF. As DNA, the CDR3 is TGTGCCAGCTCACCAAGCGAATCCTATGGCTACACCTTC.

The genes are TRBV28 and TRBJ2-7; D gene unclear. The germline V gene encodes CDR1 MDHEN and CDR2 SYDVKM. The CDR3 runs to 11 residues. Trimming took 7 bases from V and 2 from J, leaving 6 bases between them. CDR3 loop: CASKSTYEQYF. The CDR3 region has the DNA TGTGCCAGCAAGAGCACCTACGAGCAGTACTTC.